This is a list of T cell receptor beta chains from one sample in a study of Ad26.COV2.S vaccination and SARS-CoV-2 variants. Sequenced by immunoSEQ multiplex PCR; TCRdb stores in-frame clones only, minus some. The sample holds some 350,000 clones, 92% seen once. Sequencing used peripheral blood, obtained after recovery from COVID-19. The origin of the receptors is a human donor who had recovered from COVID-19. Each CDR3 is given with its conserved first and last residue. The order of the fields is J gene, V gene, D gene, clone size, CDR3 DNA, CDR3 protein. The D gene is left open where the match is weak. For some rows the clone size is stated as once, few or many, or as a class when expanded; others skip it.

j_call: TRBJ1-1; v_call: TRBV10-3; d_call: .; clone_size: .; cdr3_nt: TGTGCCATCAGTGAGTCTCCGGGCACTGAAGCTTTCTTT; cdr3_aa: CAISESPGTEAFF
j_call: TRBJ1-2; v_call: TRBV29-1; d_call: TRBD1; clone_size: .; cdr3_nt: TGCAGCGCTGGGACAGGGGATGGCTACACCTTC; cdr3_aa: CSAGTGDGYTF
j_call: TRBJ2-7; v_call: TRBV5-1; d_call: TRBD2; clone_size: few; cdr3_nt: TGCGCCAGTGGACGGACTAGCGGGGGGAACTACGAGCAGTACTTC; cdr3_aa: CASGRTSGGNYEQYF
j_call: TRBJ1-4; v_call: TRBV19; d_call: .; clone_size: .; cdr3_nt: TGTGCCAGTAGTATAGTATCCGGGGGCTATGAAAAACTGTTTTTT; cdr3_aa: CASSIVSGGYEKLFF
j_call: TRBJ1-1; v_call: TRBV19; d_call: .; clone_size: few; cdr3_nt: TGTGCCAGTTCCAACTTAGGGCGAATGCTCACTGAAGCTTTCTTT; cdr3_aa: CASSNLGRMLTEAFF
j_call: TRBJ2-2; v_call: TRBV28; d_call: TRBD1; clone_size: once; cdr3_nt: TGTGCCAGCCAGTACAGGGGGCGTCCCGGGGAGCTGTTTTTT; cdr3_aa: CASQYRGRPGELFF
j_call: TRBJ2-3; v_call: TRBV3-1/TRBV3-2; d_call: TRBD2; clone_size: .; cdr3_nt: TGTGCCAGCAGCCAAGATCCCCCTAGCGGGCCGTCGGATACGCAGTATTTT; cdr3_aa: CASSQDPPSGPSDTQYF
j_call: TRBJ2-7; v_call: TRBV15; d_call: TRBD1; clone_size: .; cdr3_nt: TGTGCCACCAGCAGAGCAGGGACAGGTGGAAGAACGGGGCAGTACTTC; cdr3_aa: CATSRAGTGGRTGQYF
j_call: TRBJ1-4; v_call: TRBV3-1/TRBV3-2; d_call: TRBD1; clone_size: .; cdr3_nt: TGTGCCAGCAGCCAAGGGGGGACAGGGTGGAGAAAACTGTTTTTT; cdr3_aa: CASSQGGTGWRKLFF
j_call: TRBJ2-7; v_call: TRBV27; d_call: .; clone_size: .; cdr3_nt: TGTGCCAGCAGTTTACTCCCTCTTGACAGGAGCTCCTACGAGCAGTACTTC; cdr3_aa: CASSLLPLDRSSYEQYF
j_call: TRBJ1-6; v_call: TRBV7-2; d_call: TRBD1; clone_size: .; cdr3_nt: TGTGCCAGCAGACCTCTTTCCGGGACAGGGTCGAGTTCACCCCTCCACTTT; cdr3_aa: CASRPLSGTGSSSPLHF
j_call: TRBJ1-2; v_call: TRBV12-5; d_call: .; clone_size: .; cdr3_nt: TGTGCTAGTGGTTTGCCACCCCTAGGGGATTCTGGCTACACCTTC; cdr3_aa: CASGLPPLGDSGYTF
j_call: TRBJ2-5; v_call: TRBV5-6; d_call: TRBD1; clone_size: .; cdr3_nt: TGTGCCAGCAGCCGGGACAGGGGGCGAGAGACCCAGTACTTC; cdr3_aa: CASSRDRGRETQYF
j_call: TRBJ2-1; v_call: TRBV15; d_call: TRBD1; clone_size: few; cdr3_nt: TGTGCCACCAGCAGAGACGGGGACAGGGGATACAATGAGCAGTTCTTC; cdr3_aa: CATSRDGDRGYNEQFF
j_call: TRBJ2-5; v_call: TRBV3-1/TRBV3-2; d_call: TRBD2; clone_size: once; cdr3_nt: TGTGCCAGCAGCCGGGGGGGAGAGACCCAGTACTTC; cdr3_aa: CASSRGGETQYF
j_call: TRBJ1-1; v_call: TRBV3-1/TRBV3-2; d_call: .; clone_size: .; cdr3_nt: TGTGCCAGCAGCCTGAACACTGAAGCTTTCTTT; cdr3_aa: CASSLNTEAFF
j_call: TRBJ1-5; v_call: TRBV5-6; d_call: .; clone_size: .; cdr3_nt: TGTGCCAGCAGCTTTACGGGTAACGATCAGCCCCAGCATTTT; cdr3_aa: CASSFTGNDQPQHF
j_call: TRBJ2-7; v_call: TRBV11-2; d_call: .; clone_size: .; cdr3_nt: TGTGCCAGCAGCCCACAGACCTACGAGCAGTACTTC; cdr3_aa: CASSPQTYEQYF
j_call: TRBJ2-2; v_call: TRBV9; d_call: .; clone_size: .; cdr3_nt: TGTGCCAGCATTAGTATCGCCGGGGAGCTGTTTTTT; cdr3_aa: CASISIAGELFF
j_call: TRBJ2-5; v_call: TRBV3-1/TRBV3-2; d_call: TRBD2; clone_size: .; cdr3_nt: TGTGCCAGCAGCCAAGATACGGCGGGGGAGGGAGAGACCCAGTACTTC; cdr3_aa: CASSQDTAGEGETQYF
j_call: TRBJ2-5; v_call: TRBV11-2; d_call: .; clone_size: .; cdr3_nt: TGTGCCAGCAGCTTAGAAAGCACAGTTTATGGGACCCAGTACTTC; cdr3_aa: CASSLESTVYGTQYF
j_call: TRBJ2-5; v_call: TRBV13; d_call: .; clone_size: .; cdr3_nt: TGTGCCAGCAGCTTAAGAGGGGCGGAGGAGACCCAGTACTTC; cdr3_aa: CASSLRGAEETQYF
j_call: TRBJ1-3; v_call: TRBV11-2; d_call: .; clone_size: .; cdr3_nt: TGTGCCAGCAGCTTAGAATTGGGCACAACCTCTGGAAACACCATATATTTT; cdr3_aa: CASSLELGTTSGNTIYF
j_call: TRBJ1-3; v_call: TRBV5-1; d_call: TRBD1; clone_size: .; cdr3_nt: TGCGCCAGCAGCCCCCAGGGGGGTTCTGGAAACACCATATATTTT; cdr3_aa: CASSPQGGSGNTIYF
j_call: TRBJ2-1; v_call: TRBV9; d_call: .; clone_size: once; cdr3_nt: TGTGCCAGCAGCGTAGCTACAACGGGACTCCCGGGGGATTACAATGAGCAGTTCTTC; cdr3_aa: CASSVATTGLPGDYNEQFF
j_call: TRBJ1-1; v_call: TRBV19; d_call: TRBD1; clone_size: .; cdr3_nt: TGTGCCAGTAGTGCACAGGGGGCAACTGAAGCTTTCTTT; cdr3_aa: CASSAQGATEAFF
j_call: TRBJ1-1; v_call: TRBV10-2; d_call: TRBD1; clone_size: .; cdr3_nt: TGCGCCAGCAGTGGGACAGGGGGGTACACTGAAGCTTTCTTT; cdr3_aa: CASSGTGGYTEAFF
j_call: TRBJ2-3; v_call: TRBV9; d_call: .; clone_size: .; cdr3_nt: TGTGCCAGCAGCGCCCAGGGGCCAGATACGCAGTATTTT; cdr3_aa: CASSAQGPDTQYF
j_call: TRBJ1-2; v_call: TRBV29-1; d_call: .; clone_size: .; cdr3_nt: TGCAGCGCCCGGATCCGGACAGCCCCGGGGGGTGGCTACACCTTC; cdr3_aa: CSARIRTAPGGGYTF
j_call: TRBJ2-1; v_call: TRBV24-1; d_call: TRBD2; clone_size: .; cdr3_nt: TGTGCCACCAGTCTCTCGGGAGGACGGCACAATGAGCAGTTCTTC; cdr3_aa: CATSLSGGRHNEQFF
j_call: TRBJ1-2; v_call: TRBV2; d_call: .; clone_size: .; cdr3_nt: TGTGCCAGCAGGGCTGACACTGGGCATGGCTACACCTTC; cdr3_aa: CASRADTGHGYTF
j_call: TRBJ1-2; v_call: TRBV11-2; d_call: TRBD1; clone_size: .; cdr3_nt: TGTGCCAGCAGCTGGGGGGAATGGGACAGGGCGCAGAACTATGGCTACACCTTC; cdr3_aa: CASSWGEWDRAQNYGYTF
j_call: TRBJ1-5; v_call: TRBV11-2; d_call: .; clone_size: .; cdr3_nt: TGTGCCAGCAGCTTACAAGGGGGTCAGCCCCAGCATTTT; cdr3_aa: CASSLQGGQPQHF
j_call: TRBJ1-2; v_call: TRBV6-2/TRBV6-3; d_call: .; clone_size: .; cdr3_nt: TGTGCCAGCAGTCCACACCCCGGGACGCCGAACTATGGCTACACCTTC; cdr3_aa: CASSPHPGTPNYGYTF
j_call: TRBJ2-1; v_call: TRBV7-8; d_call: TRBD2; clone_size: .; cdr3_nt: TGTGCCAGCAGCTTAGATCTAGCGGGGGGGCCAGTCAGTGAGCAGTTCTTC; cdr3_aa: CASSLDLAGGPVSEQFF
j_call: TRBJ2-4; v_call: TRBV11-3; d_call: .; clone_size: once; cdr3_nt: TGTGCCAGCAGCTCGGGGCCGGAAAACATTCAGTACTTC; cdr3_aa: CASSSGPENIQYF
j_call: TRBJ2-7; v_call: TRBV5-8; d_call: TRBD1; clone_size: .; cdr3_nt: TGTGCCAGCAGCCCGGGACAGGGTAGAAGTTACGAGCAGTACTTC; cdr3_aa: CASSPGQGRSYEQYF
j_call: TRBJ1-1; v_call: TRBV10-3; d_call: TRBD1; clone_size: .; cdr3_nt: TGTGCCATCAGTGAGGGGTGGACAGGGGAGGGGATGAACACTGAAGCTTTCTTT; cdr3_aa: CAISEGWTGEGMNTEAFF
j_call: TRBJ1-2; v_call: TRBV2; d_call: .; clone_size: .; cdr3_nt: TGTGCCAGCAGTGAAGGGGCTAACTATGGCTACACCTTC; cdr3_aa: CASSEGANYGYTF
j_call: TRBJ2-5; v_call: TRBV7-2; d_call: .; clone_size: .; cdr3_nt: TGTGCCAGCAGCTTAGACGAGGGGGTCAGTGAGACCCAGTACTTC; cdr3_aa: CASSLDEGVSETQYF
j_call: TRBJ1-4; v_call: TRBV13; d_call: .; clone_size: .; cdr3_nt: TGTGCCAGCAGCTTAGCAGGAGCAACTAATGAAAAACTGTTTTTT; cdr3_aa: CASSLAGATNEKLFF
j_call: TRBJ1-2; v_call: TRBV3-1/TRBV3-2; d_call: .; clone_size: .; cdr3_nt: TGTGCCAGCAGCCAAGAGGGGGGTTACACCTTC; cdr3_aa: CASSQEGGYTF
j_call: TRBJ1-3; v_call: TRBV6-5; d_call: .; clone_size: .; cdr3_nt: TGTGCCAGCAGCCTGAGACAGCCGTCTGGAAACACCATATATTTT; cdr3_aa: CASSLRQPSGNTIYF
j_call: TRBJ1-6; v_call: TRBV6-5; d_call: .; clone_size: .; cdr3_nt: TGTGCCAGCAGTTTACGGCAGGGCGGGAGGACACCCCTCCACTTT; cdr3_aa: CASSLRQGGRTPLHF
j_call: TRBJ2-7; v_call: TRBV6-5; d_call: .; clone_size: .; cdr3_nt: TGTGCCAGCAGCCCGCTCCTGGCCTACGAGCAGTACTTC; cdr3_aa: CASSPLLAYEQYF
j_call: TRBJ2-1; v_call: TRBV21-1; d_call: .; clone_size: .; cdr3_nt: TGTGCCAGCAGCAAAGCGTCGAGGAGCGGCACCTACAATGAGCAGTTCTTC; cdr3_aa: CASSKASRSGTYNEQFF
j_call: TRBJ1-2; v_call: TRBV27; d_call: .; clone_size: .; cdr3_nt: TGTGCCAGCAGTTTTGGGCTCGGGTATGGCTACACCTTC; cdr3_aa: CASSFGLGYGYTF